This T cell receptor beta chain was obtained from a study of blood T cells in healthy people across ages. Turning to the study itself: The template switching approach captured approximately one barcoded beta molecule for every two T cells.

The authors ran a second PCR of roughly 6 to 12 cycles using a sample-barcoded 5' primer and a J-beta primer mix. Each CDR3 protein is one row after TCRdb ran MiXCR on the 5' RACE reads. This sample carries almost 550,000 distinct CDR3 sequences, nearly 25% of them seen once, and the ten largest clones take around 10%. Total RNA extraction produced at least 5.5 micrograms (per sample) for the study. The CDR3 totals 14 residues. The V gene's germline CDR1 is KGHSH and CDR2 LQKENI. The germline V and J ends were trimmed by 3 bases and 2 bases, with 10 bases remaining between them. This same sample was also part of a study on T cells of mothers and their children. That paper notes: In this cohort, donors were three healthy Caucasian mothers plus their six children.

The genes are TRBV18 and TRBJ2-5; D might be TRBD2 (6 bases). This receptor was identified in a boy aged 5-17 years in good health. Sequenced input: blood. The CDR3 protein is CASSPWREQETQYF. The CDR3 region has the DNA TGTGCCAGCTCACCGTGGCGGGAACAAGAGACCCAGTACTTC.